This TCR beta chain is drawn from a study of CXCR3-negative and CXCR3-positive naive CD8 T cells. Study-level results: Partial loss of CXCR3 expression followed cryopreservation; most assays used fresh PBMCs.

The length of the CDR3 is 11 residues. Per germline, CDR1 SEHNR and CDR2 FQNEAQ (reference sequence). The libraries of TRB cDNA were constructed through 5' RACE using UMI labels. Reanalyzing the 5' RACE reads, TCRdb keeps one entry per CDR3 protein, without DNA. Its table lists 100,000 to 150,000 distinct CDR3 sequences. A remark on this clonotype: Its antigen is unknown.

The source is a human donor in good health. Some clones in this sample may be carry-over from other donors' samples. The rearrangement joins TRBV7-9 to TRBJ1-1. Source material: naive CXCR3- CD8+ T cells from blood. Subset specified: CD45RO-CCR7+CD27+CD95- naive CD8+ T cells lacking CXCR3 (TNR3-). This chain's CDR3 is CASSSNTEAFF.